The sequence of this TCR beta chain was determined in a study of immune heterogeneity within non-small cell lung tumors. Overall study: Of the tumors, several were squamous cell, about ten non-squamous, and 1 not otherwise specified. Study-wide points: Tumor sites within a patient were found to share identical dominant CDR3 beta clonotypes, and site-unique high-frequency clones were also present. Individual patients largely had distinct high-frequency T-cell receptor beta clonotypes from one another.

Note on this clonotype: Its antigen is unknown. This may be a read error, as it is one base from a much larger clone.

The V gene end was trimmed by 0 bases and the J gene end by 6 bases; junction bases not matched to a gene: 6. Germline values: CDR1 MNHNY, CDR2 SVGAGI (reference sequence). The CDR3 has 17 residues. Genomic DNA extracted from bulk tumor tissue served as template. A total of about 0.6 ug was used per sample. Biopsies that were spaced far apart were taken, several per primary tumor, during surgery. Patients with untreated, newly diagnosed non-small cell lung cancer underwent curative surgery. It was with 32 V and 13 J primers that multiplex PCR amplified TCR beta CDR3. One entry per CDR3 protein results from TCRdb running MiXCR on the multiplex PCR reads. The sample comprises around 15,000 distinct CDR3 sequences, 28% of which are singletons, and less than 5% rests with the top ten.

Sequenced: lung tumor tissue. The chain recombines TRBV6-6 with TRBJ2-1; TRBD2 agrees at 12 bases. This TCR was recovered from a man in his forties with non-small cell lung cancer. CDR3 sequence: CASSYSGLAGICNEQFF. The CDR3 nucleotides read TGTGCCAGCAGTTACTCGGGACTAGCGGGCATCTGCAATGAGCAGTTCTTC.